These 16 T cell receptor beta chains were sequenced from one sample in a study of response to subunit inactivated influenza vaccine. TCRdb independently ran MiXCR on the RT-PCR reads; one entry per CDR3 protein. The data show 650,000 to 800,000 distinct CDR3 sequences, 14% seen once. The source material was PBMCs from blood, sampled around 15 days before vaccination. These receptors originate from a man over 45 who received an inactivated influenza vaccine.

This clonotype was detected only a few times. The chain has TRBV2 and TRBJ2-7; D ambiguous. Trimming shortened V by 6 bases and J by 3 bases, and 15 bases separated the two germline ends. The CDR3 consists of 14 residues. Germline assignment: CDR1 SNHLY and CDR2 FYNNEI. CDR3 residues: CASSPMYQNYEQYF. The CDR3 coding sequence is TGTGCCAGCAGCCCCATGTATCAGAACTACGAGCAGTACTTC.

The chain joins TRBV30 to TRBJ1-1; D unresolved. CDR3 size: 12 residues. V shed 2 bases and J shed 7 bases, with 11 bases lying between them. Germline V CDR1 and CDR2: GTSNPN, SVGIG (reference sequence). CDR3 amino acids: CAWSLTGYEAFF. In nucleotides, the CDR3 is TGTGCCTGGAGTTTAACGGGGTATGAAGCTTTCTTT.

The chain has TRBV29-1 and TRBJ2-3; D is possibly TRBD2 (5 bases). V was shortened by 7 bases and J by 0 bases, with 17 bases between the two germline ends. Germline V gene sequence: CDR1 SQVTM, CDR2 ANQGSEA. This CDR3 has 15 amino acids. The CDR3 nucleotides read TGCAGCGGACTACTACAGAAGACTAGCACAGATACGCAGTATTTT. Residues: CSGLLQKTSTDTQYF.

In this sample, this clonotype turned up many times. The gene calls are TRBV20-1 and TRBJ2-5, with TRBD1 matching 7 bases. Germline CDR1 DFQATT, CDR2 SNEGSKA (reference sequence). The CDR3 is 16 amino acids. J gave up 0 bases and V 2 bases, and 9 bases lay outside the gene matches. In DNA, the CDR3 is TGCAGTGCTAGACCAAACAGGGACAGAGACCAAGAGACCCAGTACTTC. Amino acids: CSARPNRDRDQETQYF.

The table lists this clonotype with a few counts. The V call is TRBV7-9, the J call TRBJ1-1; TRBD1 aligns across 9 bases. With V trimmed by 6 bases and J by 4 bases, 6 bases remained unmatched. The CDR3 consists of 14 residues. Per germline, CDR1 SEHNR and CDR2 FQNEAQ (reference sequence). CDR3 DNA: TGTGCCAGCAGACATGACAGGGGGGGCACTGAAGCTTTCTTT. Translation: CASRHDRGGTEAFF.

There are a few counts of this clonotype. The rearrangement links TRBV28 to TRBJ2-3, with TRBD2 identical over 8 bases. Losses at the gene ends were 8 bases for V and 5 bases for J; bases not matched to a gene: 9. The CDR3 runs to 14 residues. The V gene's germline CDR1 is MDHEN and CDR2 SYDVKM. The CDR3 DNA follows: TGTGCCAGCGGAAAAGCGGGGGAACAAGATACGCAGTATTTT. It codes for CASGKAGEQDTQYF.

This clonotype occurred a few times. The rearrangement joins TRBV3-1 to TRBJ1-1; D is unclear. This CDR3 region has 14 residues. V was shortened by 4 bases and J by 1 base, with 10 bases between the two germline ends. Germline V CDR1 and CDR2: LGHDT, YNNKEL (reference sequence). The CDR3 reads CASSPITPNTEAFF. The CDR3 DNA reads as TGTGCCAGCAGCCCTATCACACCGAACACTGAAGCTTTCTTT.

The chain uses TRBV6-5 and TRBJ2-5; D is possibly TRBD1 (5 bases). Deletions cut 0 bases from V and 8 bases from J, with 13 bases between. The CDR3 has 14 amino acids. Per the germline V gene, CDR1 is MNHEY and CDR2 is SVGAGI. The CDR3 DNA follows: TGTGCCAGCAGTTACTCGGCCAGGGTTTCCACCCAGTACTTC. Encoded protein: CASSYSARVSTQYF.

V and J are TRBV6-2 or TRBV6-3 and TRBJ2-3; TRBD1 is a possible D gene (5 bases). Germline lookup yields CDR1 MNHEY and CDR2 SVGEGT. The CDR3 contains 14 residues. Trimming shortened V by 5 bases and J by 5 bases, and 14 bases separated the two germline ends. The CDR3 coding sequence is TGTGCCAGCAGTGGTCAGGGCGGTGGAGATACGCAGTATTTT. This gives the protein CASSGQGGGDTQYF.

This clonotype was counted between two and nine times. The chain carries TRBV24-1 and TRBJ2-3; perhaps TRBD1 as D (6 bases). The ends were cut back, 5 bases at V and 3 bases at J, with 11 bases in the middle. The CDR3 is 14 amino acids. From germline, CDR1 is KGHDR and CDR2 SFDVKD. CDR3 in amino acids: CATSAPGQTDTQYF. CDR3 sequence (DNA): TGTGCCACCAGTGCACCGGGACAAACAGATACGCAGTATTTT.

This clonotype was picked up many times. The chain couples TRBV27 to TRBJ2-3; 13 bases are a match to TRBD2. The CDR3 spans 14 residues. CDR1 and CDR2 (germline): MNHEY, SMNVEV (reference sequence). Trimming took 6 bases from V and 5 from J; bases not matched to a gene: 2. The CDR3 protein is CASRRLAGGDTQYF. The CDR3 region has the DNA TGTGCCAGCAGACGACTAGCGGGGGGAGATACGCAGTATTTT.

The chain uses TRBV7-9 and TRBJ1-2; maybe TRBD1 (6 bases). V was trimmed by 0 bases and J by 4 bases, leaving 9 bases between them. Germline values: CDR1 SEHNR, CDR2 FQNEAQ (reference sequence). This CDR3 is built from 14 residues. CDR3 nucleotide sequence: TGTGCCAGCAGCTTAGCAGGGGGGATCTATGGCTACACCTTC. Translated, it gives CASSLAGGIYGYTF. Full variable domain (missing parts from reference TRBV7-9 and TRBJ1-2): DTGVSQNPRHKITKRGQNVTFRCDPISEHNRLYWYRQTLGQGPEFLTYFQNEAQLEKSRLLSDRFSAERPKGSFSTLEIQRTEQGDSAMYLCASSLAGGIYGYTFGSGTRLTVV.

This clonotype occurred many times. CDR3 amino acids: CASITGAYTDTQYF. The CDR3 DNA reads TGTGCCAGCATAACAGGGGCATACACAGATACGCAGTATTTT. The chain has TRBV5-5 and TRBJ2-3; TRBD1 matches 7 bases. The CDR3 is 14 residues long. Trimming removed 6 bases from V and 2 bases from J; junction bases left unmatched: 6. Germline CDR1 is SGHKS and CDR2 is YYEKEE (reference sequence).

The chain joins TRBV12-3 or TRBV12-4 to TRBJ1-4; D uncertain. There are 13 residues in the CDR3. The ends were cut back, 7 bases at V and 0 bases at J, with 6 bases in the middle. The CDR3 protein is CASTTSTNEKLFF. The CDR3 region has the DNA TGTGCCAGCACAACGTCAACTAATGAAAAACTGTTTTTT.

This clonotype has only a few counts. This sequence joins TRBV20-1 and TRBJ2-7; D possibly corresponds to TRBD1 (6 bases). The V and J ends lost 6 bases and 6 bases respectively, with 18 bases between them. CDR1 DFQATT and CDR2 SNEGSKA come from the germline V gene (reference sequence). CDR3 length equals 13 residues. The CDR3 loop reads CSADRQARGEQYF. The CDR3, as DNA: TGCAGTGCGGACAGACAGGCCCGCGGCGAGCAGTACTTC.

J is TRBJ2-7 and V is TRBV18; TRBD1 aligns across 9 bases. After removal of 3 bases from V and 6 bases from J, the junction contained 9 bases not matched to a gene. CDR3 length equals 15 residues. Germline assignment: CDR1 KGHSH and CDR2 LQKENI. CDR3 sequence reads: CASSPWDRVTREQYF. The CDR3 DNA reads as TGTGCCAGCTCACCTTGGGACAGGGTGACTCGCGAGCAGTACTTC.